This TCR beta chain was documented in a study of T cells in Graves' hyperthyroidism and ophthalmopathy. About the research overall: Peripheral blood specimens were obtained at initial diagnosis, prior to any treatment.

The CDR3 extends over 13 amino acids. From germline, CDR1 is SNHLY and CDR2 FYNNEI. For this clonotype: The junction and the germline gene differ at one end; a read error may be behind it.

RNA transcripts were the template for amplifying TCR beta CDR3 regions. Researchers ran a first-round RT-PCR on the TCR CDR3 using the HTBI primer set. TCRdb re-analysed the multiplex PCR reads in MiXCR, keeping a single row per CDR3 protein. The table lists approximately 620,000 distinct CDR3 sequences, approximately 16% of them singletons, with under 3.5% in the top ten. The clonotype comes from a woman aged 40 to 50 with Graves' ophthalmopathy. The sample comprised blood. This chain links TRBV2 with TRBJ2-4, with a weak D call TRBD1 (5 bases). The CDR3 region is CGSTSGAKNIQYF. For the CDR3, the DNA is TGTGGCAGCACCTCAGGGGCCAAAAACATTCAGTACTTC.